The 25 T cell receptor beta chains below all came from one sample that was sequenced in a study of cytomegalovirus exposure and HLA in healthy donors. The PCR was carried out with 60 Vbeta primers and 13 Jbeta primers. Profiled with immunoSEQ multiplex PCR; TCRdb holds only in-frame clones, not every one. This sample has about 160,000 clones, with roughly four fifths found just once. The sequencing input was PBMCs. All receptors derive from a man in his forties or fifties in good health and CMV-seronegative.

J is TRBJ1-4 and V is TRBV7-9, with no clear D. The V end lost 5 bases, the J end lost 4 bases, and 11 bases lay between the germline ends. The CDR3 runs to 14 residues. Germline V gene lookup returns CDR1 SEHNR and CDR2 FQNEAQ (reference sequence). The CDR3 loop reads CASSPSGGNEKLFF. CDR3 bases: TGTGCCAGCAGCCCGTCGGGTGGTAATGAAAAACTGTTTTTT.

V usage is TRBV7-8 and J usage is TRBJ2-1, with 12 bases identical to TRBD2. The CDR3 is 15 amino acids. Germline CDR1 and CDR2: SGHVS and FQNEAQ. With V trimmed by 1 base and J by 9 bases, 4 bases remained unmatched. The CDR3 DNA reads TGTGCCAGCAGCTTAGGACTAGCGGGAGCTGTTGAGCAGTTCTTC. This encodes CASSLGLAGAVEQFF. Full variable domain (remainder filled in from reference TRBV7-8 and TRBJ2-1): GAGVSQSPRYKVAKRGQDVALRCDPISGHVSLFWYQQALGQGPEFLTYFQNEAQLDKSGLPSDRFFAERPEGSVSTLKIQRTQQEDSAVYLCASSLGLAGAVEQFFGPGTRLTVL.

Only a few counts were recorded for this clone. The chain combines TRBV23-1 with TRBJ2-4, with 7 bases lining up with TRBD1. TRBV23-1 is an ORF for which the function is uncertain. The J segment lost 5 bases and the V segment lost 0 bases, leaving 4 bases of the junction unmatched. This CDR3 is 15 amino acids long. The CDR3 region is CASSQSCQGENIQYF. Written as DNA, the CDR3 is TGCGCCAGCAGTCAATCTTGCCAGGGGGAAAACATTCAGTACTTC.

Note on this clone: Other DNA variants within this sample encode the same CDR3. This chain connects TRBV5-1 to TRBJ2-3, with 8 bases aligning to TRBD1. The CDR3 is 15 amino acids. Trimming at V came to 0 bases and at J to 3 bases, leaving 3 bases not matched to a gene. The germline V gene encodes CDR1 SGHRS and CDR2 YFSETQ. CDR3 DNA: TGCGCCAGCAGCTTGGGGCAGGGGGCGACAGATACGCAGTATTTT. Amino acids: CASSLGQGATDTQYF. The full variable domain, its missing parts supplied by reference TRBV5-1 and TRBJ2-3, is KAGVTQTPRYLIKTRGQQVTLSCSPISGHRSVSWYQQTPGQGLQFLFEYFSETQRNKGNFPGRFSGRQFSNSRSEMNVSTLELGDSALYLCASSLGQGATDTQYFGPGTRLTVL.

This clone has a single count. The chain recombines TRBV5-4 with TRBJ2-7; 7 nucleotides agree with TRBD1. V was pared by 4 bases and J by 1 base, with 11 bases of the junction left unmatched. Looked up from germline, CDR1 is SGHNT and CDR2 is YYREEE (reference sequence). CDR3 length: 16 residues. The chain's CDR3 is CASSRASGTESYEQYV. Written as DNA, the CDR3 is TGTGCCAGCAGCCGTGCGTCCGGGACAGAGTCCTACGAGCAGTACGTC.

The chain joins TRBV30 to TRBJ2-1; D might be TRBD1 (7 bases). CDR1 and CDR2 from the germline V gene are GTSNPN and SVGIG (reference sequence). This CDR3 spans 15 amino acids. V lost 5 bases to trimming and J lost 0 bases, with 14 bases between them. The CDR3 here is CAWQGGSSSYNEQFF. The CDR3 DNA sequence: TGTGCCTGGCAGGGGGGCTCGAGCTCCTACAATGAGCAGTTCTTC.

The rearrangement links TRBV30 to TRBJ2-7, with D perhaps matching TRBD1 (7 bases). Germline CDR1 reads GTSNPN; CDR2 reads SVGIG (reference sequence). The ends were cut back, 2 bases at V and 2 bases at J, with 10 bases in the middle. The CDR3 sequence is 13 residues long. The CDR3 DNA reads as TGTGCCTGGAGTACAGGGGAGGCCTACGAGCAGTACGTC. This gives the protein CAWSTGEAYEQYV.

The chain is built from TRBV4-1 and TRBJ2-5; TRBD2 aligns across 7 bases. V trimming: 7 bases; J trimming: 4 bases; junction bases outside the gene matches: 15. The CDR3 sequence is 16 residues long. The germline CDR1 and CDR2 sequences are MGHRA and YSYEKL. The CDR3 here is CASKGLEGDPVETQYF. The CDR3 region has the DNA TGCGCCAGCAAAGGACTAGAGGGCGACCCGGTAGAGACCCAGTACTTC.

V usage is TRBV11-3 and J usage is TRBJ2-5, with D possibly TRBD2 on 6 matching bases. The DNA end is more similar to TRBJ2-7, so the J call may be wrong. Germline CDR1 SGHNT, CDR2 YENEEA. This CDR3 has 14 residues. The CDR3 DNA reads TGTGCCAGCAGCTTCGGGGGAGGCCCCACCGAGCAGTACTTC. This codes for CASSFGGGPTEQYF.

The rearrangement uses TRBV6-5 and TRBJ1-1; D uncertain. The CDR3 totals 13 residues. V was clipped by 4 bases and J by 1 base, with 7 bases between them. CDR1 is MNHEY and CDR2 is SVGAGI in the germline V gene. CDR3 protein: CASSLQQNTEAFF. The CDR3, as DNA: TGTGCCAGCAGTTTACAACAGAACACTGAAGCTTTCTTT.

V and J are TRBV13 and TRBJ2-3; no firm D call. The CDR3 sequence is 12 residues long. CDR1 is PRHDT and CDR2 is FYEKMQ in the germline V gene (reference sequence). The V end was cut by 3 bases, the J end by 6 bases, with 7 bases between. The DNA for the CDR3 is TGTGCCAGCAGCTTTCCCGGGGATACGCAGTATTTT. Its translation: CASSFPGDTQYF.

The gene calls are TRBV28 and TRBJ2-1; 7 nucleotides agree with TRBD2. The V gene end was trimmed by 5 bases and the J gene end by 0 bases; junction bases not matched to a gene: 10. Germline CDR1 reads MDHEN; CDR2 reads SYDVKM. The CDR3 covers 17 residues. CDR3 coding DNA: TGTGCCAGCAGTCCGCTAGTAACGGGAGGCTCCTACAATGAGCAGTTCTTC. Translation gives CASSPLVTGGSYNEQFF.

The rearrangement uses TRBV27 and TRBJ1-1; the D gene is possibly TRBD1 (5 bases). Germline values: CDR1 MNHEY, CDR2 SMNVEV (reference sequence). Trimming removed 1 base at V and 4 bases at J, with 13 bases between. The CDR3 totals 15 residues. This CDR3 is CASSLLDSAVTEAFF. The DNA for the CDR3 is TGTGCCAGCAGTTTATTAGACAGTGCGGTCACTGAAGCTTTCTTT.

This clone occurred a few times. The chain recombines TRBV7-6 with TRBJ2-6; possibly TRBD1 for D (5 bases). V dropped 5 bases and J dropped 4 bases, with 18 bases sitting between them. Germline CDR1 is SGHVS and CDR2 is FNYEAQ. This CDR3 has 17 amino acids. CDR3 sequence (DNA): TGTGCCAGCAGCCCCCTCCCCAGGGCCCCCGGGGCCAACGTCCTGACTTTC. This codes for CASSPLPRAPGANVLTF.

The rearrangement uses TRBV10-1 and TRBJ2-5, with TRBD1 as a possible D gene (5 bases). The CDR3 is made up of 13 amino acids. Trimming stripped 4 bases from V and 5 bases from J, with 11 bases between. Germline CDR1 WNHNN, CDR2 SYGVQD (reference sequence). The CDR3 sequence is CASSGAGSETQYF. CDR3 DNA sequence: TGCGCCAGCAGTGGGGCAGGGTCTGAGACCCAGTACTTC.

CDR3 in amino acids: CATINPGQVNTGELFF. The CDR3 DNA follows: TGTGCGACCATCAATCCAGGCCAGGTGAACACCGGGGAGCTGTTTTTT. The chain uses TRBV10-3 and TRBJ2-2; D is undetermined. Germline V lookup: CDR1 ENHRY, CDR2 SYGVKD. The CDR3 sequence is 16 residues long.

The V call is TRBV27, the J call TRBJ2-5; TRBD2 matches at 12 bases. V gave up 2 bases and J gave up 11 bases; unmatched junction bases: 6. The CDR3 consists of 14 residues. Per germline, CDR1 MNHEY and CDR2 SMNVEV (reference sequence). This chain's CDR3 is CASSLLAGGPGQYF. The CDR3 DNA is TGTGCCAGCAGTTTACTAGCGGGAGGGCCCGGGCAGTACTTC.

A few counts support this clone. The J gene is TRBJ2-1, the V gene TRBV30, with 9 bases identical to TRBD2. The ends lost 3 bases at V and 4 bases at J; junction bases unmatched: 10. Germline CDR1 and CDR2: GTSNPN and SVGIG (reference sequence). The CDR3 covers 16 residues. CDR3 in amino acids: CAWSDPWTSVYNEQFF. CDR3 in DNA: TGTGCCTGGAGCGACCCTTGGACTAGCGTATACAATGAGCAGTTCTTC.

The chain has TRBV19 and TRBJ2-5; 10 bases line up with TRBD2. Losses at the gene ends were 5 bases for V and 2 bases for J; bases not matched to a gene: 2. The V gene's germline CDR1 is LNHDA and CDR2 SQIVND (reference sequence). The CDR3 length is 14 residues. The CDR3 reads CASSWTSGQETQYF. DNA of the CDR3: TGTGCCAGTAGTTGGACTAGCGGACAAGAGACCCAGTACTTC.

The table lists this clone with a few counts. The chain is built from TRBV6-1 and TRBJ1-1, with D perhaps TRBD1 (5 bases). Germline CDR1 reads MNHNS; CDR2 reads SASEGT. Trimming left V 6 bases short and J 2 bases short, with 7 bases between. This CDR3 is built from 12 residues. CDR3 loop: CASSGGNTEAFF. The CDR3 nucleotides read TGTGCCAGCAGCGGGGGAAACACTGAAGCTTTCTTT.

V and J are TRBV10-1 and TRBJ2-2, with 7 bases matching TRBD2. The CDR3 runs 17 residues. Germline V gene lookup returns CDR1 WNHNN and CDR2 SYGVQD (reference sequence). The V segment lost 6 bases and the J segment 0 bases; nucleotides outside the gene matches: 10. The CDR3, as DNA: TGCGCCAGCAGCCCGGGAGCGACTAGCCCGAACACCGGGGAGCTGTTTTTT. Its translation: CASSPGATSPNTGELFF.

The chain has TRBV7-9 and TRBJ1-4, with 9 bases fitting TRBD1. In germline, CDR1 is SEHNR, CDR2 FQNEAQ (reference sequence). This CDR3 is 15 amino acids long. The V and J ends lost 3 bases and 8 bases, in that order; junction bases with no gene match: 7. The CDR3 reads CASSFPDRGLEKLFF. The CDR3 nucleotides are TGTGCCAGCAGCTTCCCGGACAGGGGATTGGAAAAACTGTTTTTT. The variable domain in full, completed from reference TRBV7-9 and TRBJ1-4, reads DTGVSQNPRHKITKRGQNVTFRCDPISEHNRLYWYRQTLGQGPEFLTYFQNEAQLEKSRLLSDRFSAERPKGSFSTLEIQRTEQGDSAMYLCASSFPDRGLEKLFFGSGTQLSVL.

The chain uses TRBV7-9 and TRBJ2-1, with a tentative D call TRBD2 (5 bases). The CDR3 is 14 amino acids. From germline, CDR1 is SEHNR and CDR2 FQNEAQ (reference sequence). Trimming took 2 bases from V and 7 from J, leaving 12 bases between them. The chain's CDR3 is CASSLNTGGNEQFF. The CDR3, as DNA: TGTGCCAGCAGCTTAAACACGGGCGGGAATGAGCAGTTCTTC.

This chain uses TRBV6-6 with TRBJ1-5; 8 nucleotides match TRBD1. The CDR3 runs to 14 residues. Germline loops: CDR1 MNHNY, CDR2 SVGAGI (reference sequence). The ends lost 5 bases at V and 4 bases at J; junction bases unmatched: 4. CDR3 DNA: TGTGCCAGCAGTACCCGACAGGGGAATCAGCCCCAGCATTTT. Translated: CASSTRQGNQPQHF.

V usage is TRBV5-8 and J usage is TRBJ2-3, with D unclear. The CDR3 spans 15 residues. V lost 1 base, J lost 2 bases, and 11 bases lay in between. Germline V CDR1 and CDR2: SGHTS, YDEGEE. Here the CDR3 reads CASSLRNYDTDTQYF. DNA of the CDR3: TGTGCCAGCAGCTTGAGGAACTACGACACAGATACGCAGTATTTT. Looking up the rest from reference TRBV5-8 and TRBJ2-3 gives the full variable domain: EAGVTQSPTHLIKTRGQQATLRCSPISGHTSVYWYQQALGLGLQFLLWYDEGEERNRGNFPPRFSGRQFPNYSSELNVNALELEDSALYLCASSLRNYDTDTQYFGPGTRLTVL.